A selection of T cell receptor beta chains follows, all from one sample in a study of T cells in narcolepsy. Sequencing was performed with immunoSEQ multiplex PCR; in TCRdb, only in-frame clones are kept and a portion is missing. Of just under 30,000 clones detected, approximately 87% appear once; the ten largest clones hold around 0.89%. The sequenced sample consisted of memory (CD45RA-) CD4+ T cells from blood. These receptor sequences come from a human donor in good health. Each CDR3 is given with its conserved first and last residue. Fields, in order: V gene, J gene, clone size, D gene, CDR3 protein, CDR3 DNA. A D gene is named only where the DNA matches it firmly. Only some rows state a clone size, as once, few, many or a class for expanded clones.

TRBV15	TRBJ2-7	-	-	CATSRDRGVGEQYF	TGTGCCACCAGCAGAGACAGGGGGGTTGGCGAGCAGTACTTC
TRBV11-2	TRBJ1-1	-	-	CASSLAYHPNTEAFF	TGTGCCAGCAGCTTAGCGTACCATCCGAACACTGAAGCTTTCTTT
TRBV19	TRBJ1-2	-	-	CASSSLLNVAFYGYTF	TGTGCCAGTAGTTCCCTCCTGAACGTGGCCTTCTATGGCTACACCTTC
TRBV10-3	TRBJ1-5	-	TRBD1	CAIRGTEEQPQHF	TGTGCCATCAGGGGGACAGAGGAACAGCCCCAGCATTTT
TRBV5-1	TRBJ2-2	-	-	CASSLGSANTGELFF	TGCGCCAGCAGCTTGGGGAGCGCGAACACCGGGGAGCTGTTTTTT
TRBV14	TRBJ2-7	-	-	CASSQDLGGEQYF	TGTGCCAGCAGCCAAGACCTTGGGGGCGAGCAGTACTTC
TRBV5-1	TRBJ2-5	-	-	CASSLAAGEETQYF	TGCGCCAGCAGCTTGGCCGCCGGGGAGGAGACCCAGTACTTC
TRBV5-6	TRBJ1-1	-	TRBD1	CASSLGTGGAGLDTEAFF	TGTGCCAGCAGCCTCGGGACAGGGGGCGCGGGATTGGACACTGAAGCTTTCTTT
TRBV6-5	TRBJ2-3	-	TRBD2	CASSTPGLSTQYF	TGTGCCAGCAGTACTCCGGGACTATCGACGCAGTATTTT
TRBV9	TRBJ1-4	-	-	CASSGSSTNEKLFF	TGTGCCAGCAGCGGATCTTCAACTAATGAAAAACTGTTTTTT
TRBV30	TRBJ1-2	-	TRBD1	CAWSVLGQGVGYTF	TGTGCCTGGAGTGTACTGGGGCAGGGGGTCGGCTACACCTTC
TRBV27	TRBJ1-1	-	-	CASSPLGLNTEAFF	TGTGCCAGCAGTCCCTTGGGCTTGAACACTGAAGCTTTCTTT
TRBV6-6	TRBJ1-1	-	-	CASSYSNRGRNTEAFF	TGTGCCAGCAGTTACTCGAACCGGGGGCGCAACACTGAAGCTTTCTTT
TRBV7-2	TRBJ2-4	-	-	CASSPRRGQKNIQYF	TGTGCCAGCAGCCCCAGGAGAGGACAGAAAAACATTCAGTACTTC
TRBV10-1	TRBJ2-2	-	TRBD1	CASTDRQGANTGELFF	TGCGCCAGCACCGACAGACAGGGAGCGAACACCGGGGAGCTGTTTTTT
TRBV27	TRBJ2-2	-	-	CASSFSLATTNTGELFF	TGTGCCAGCAGTTTTTCCCTGGCCACCACGAACACCGGGGAGCTGTTTTTT
TRBV4-2	TRBJ1-3	-	-	CASSPYRDTIYF	TGTGCCAGCAGTCCCTATCGGGACACCATATATTTT
TRBV5-6	TRBJ2-7	-	-	CASSLAHSYEQYF	TGTGCCAGCAGCTTGGCCCATTCCTACGAGCAGTACTTC
TRBV19	TRBJ2-1	-	-	CASSILAGQSYNEQFF	TGTGCCAGTAGTATACTGGCGGGACAATCCTACAATGAGCAGTTCTTC
TRBV30	TRBJ1-2	-	TRBD1	CAWSRGQGGDGYTF	TGTGCCTGGAGTAGAGGACAGGGAGGGGATGGCTACACCTTC
TRBV2	TRBJ2-2	-	-	CASSEARFVISGELFF	TGTGCCAGCAGTGAAGCGCGTTTTGTCATAAGCGGGGAGCTGTTTTTT
TRBV9	TRBJ2-7	-	-	CASSVALEDEQYF	TGTGCCAGCAGCGTAGCTCTGGAGGACGAGCAGTACTTC
TRBV6-1	TRBJ2-7	-	TRBD1	CASSETMAGGYEQYF	TGTGCCAGCAGTGAAACAATGGCAGGGGGCTACGAGCAGTACTTC
TRBV5-4	TRBJ2-1	-	TRBD2	CASSSGLAGPAPGNEQFF	TGTGCCAGCAGCTCGGGACTAGCGGGGCCCGCCCCGGGGAATGAGCAGTTCTTC
TRBV11-3	TRBJ2-2	-	TRBD1	CASSPTGGKRTGELFF	TGTGCCAGCAGCCCGACAGGGGGCAAAAGGACCGGGGAGCTGTTTTTT
TRBV5-6	TRBJ2-2	-	-	CASSLGLKGTGELFF	TGTGCCAGCAGCTTGGGCCTCAAGGGCACCGGGGAGCTGTTTTTT
TRBV28	TRBJ1-2	-	-	CASRRPPLGYGYTF	TGTGCCAGCCGTCGACCCCCTCTTGGGTATGGCTACACCTTC
TRBV28	TRBJ1-2	-	TRBD1	CASSPGDGTGGGYTF	TGTGCCAGCAGTCCTGGAGACGGGACAGGGGGGGGCTACACCTTC
TRBV6-6	TRBJ2-7	-	-	CASRELERQYF	TGTGCCAGCAGGGAATTGGAACGGCAGTACTTC
TRBV30	TRBJ2-4	-	-	CAWSSLAKNIQYF	TGTGCCTGGAGTTCATTAGCCAAAAACATTCAGTACTTC
TRBV30	TRBJ2-7	-	TRBD2	CAWRKGLAGDEQYF	TGTGCCTGGAGGAAGGGACTAGCGGGAGACGAGCAGTACTTC
TRBV28	TRBJ2-6	-	TRBD2	CASSPRGLAETSGANVLTF	TGTGCCAGCAGTCCCAGGGGACTAGCGGAAACCTCTGGGGCCAACGTCCTGACTTTC
TRBV7-9	TRBJ2-7	-	-	CASSLQGRAGSYEQYF	TGTGCCAGCAGCTTACAGGGTCGGGCTGGCTCCTACGAGCAGTACTTC
TRBV18	TRBJ1-2	-	-	CASSPPWDKDGYTF	TGTGCCAGCTCACCACCGTGGGACAAGGATGGCTACACCTTC
TRBV19	TRBJ2-2	-	TRBD1	CASSSRQGAGELFF	TGTGCCAGTAGTAGTAGACAGGGGGCCGGGGAGCTGTTTTTT
TRBV19	TRBJ1-6	-	-	CASSRDFYSPLHF	TGTGCCAGTAGTCGGGACTTTTATTCACCCCTCCACTTT
TRBV19	TRBJ2-1	-	-	CASSIGARGDEQFF	TGTGCCAGTAGTATAGGAGCCAGGGGGGATGAGCAGTTCTTC
TRBV7-8	TRBJ1-3	-	-	CASSLDEPGNTIYF	TGTGCCAGCAGCTTAGACGAACCCGGAAACACCATATATTTT
TRBV6-1	TRBJ1-5	-	TRBD1	CASSEEGARNQPQHF	TGTGCCAGCAGTGAAGAGGGGGCACGCAATCAGCCCCAGCATTTT
TRBV5-4	TRBJ1-4	-	-	CASSLGEGRGYEKLFF	TGTGCCAGCAGCCTCGGGGAGGGGCGCGGGTATGAAAAACTGTTTTTT
TRBV7-2	TRBJ1-1	medium-sized	-	CASSFFSGTVNTEAFF	TGTGCCAGCAGCTTTTTCAGTGGGACGGTGAACACTGAAGCTTTCTTT
TRBV28	TRBJ2-3	-	-	CASSSGHTDTQYF	TGTGCCAGCAGCAGCGGCCACACAGATACGCAGTATTTT
TRBV14	TRBJ1-2	-	TRBD1	CASSAAIGTVYGYTF	TGTGCCAGCAGCGCAGCCATCGGGACAGTCTATGGCTACACCTTC
TRBV5-1	TRBJ2-2	-	-	CASSLEGVVTGELFF	TGCGCCAGCAGCTTGGAAGGGGTAGTCACCGGGGAGCTGTTTTTT
TRBV19	TRBJ1-4	-	-	CATSRLQEKLFF	TGTGCCACCAGTCGACTACAAGAAAAACTGTTTTTT
TRBV6-1	TRBJ1-1	-	-	CASKGWTEAFF	TGTGCCAGCAAGGGGTGGACTGAAGCTTTCTTT
TRBV28	TRBJ1-2	-	TRBD1	CASSLINRQGEGYTF	TGTGCCAGCAGTTTAATCAACCGACAGGGGGAGGGCTACACCTTC